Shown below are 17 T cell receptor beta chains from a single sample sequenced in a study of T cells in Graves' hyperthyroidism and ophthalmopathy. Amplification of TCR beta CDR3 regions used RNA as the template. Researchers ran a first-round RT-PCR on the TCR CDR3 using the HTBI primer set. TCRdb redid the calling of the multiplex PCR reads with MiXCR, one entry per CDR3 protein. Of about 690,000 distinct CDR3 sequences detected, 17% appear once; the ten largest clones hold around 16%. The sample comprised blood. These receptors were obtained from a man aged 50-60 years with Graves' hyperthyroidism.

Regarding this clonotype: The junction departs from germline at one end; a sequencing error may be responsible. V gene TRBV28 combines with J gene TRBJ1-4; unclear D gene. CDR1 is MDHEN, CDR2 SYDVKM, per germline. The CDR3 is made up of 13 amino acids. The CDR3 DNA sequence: TGTGCCAGCAGTTTAGCAACTAATGAAAAACCGTTTTTT. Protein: CASSLATNEKPFF.

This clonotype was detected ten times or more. The CDR3 DNA reads as TGTGCCAGCAGCTCCGGGACTAGTGAGGCAGAGACCCAGTACTTC. Translation: CASSSGTSEAETQYF. V usage is TRBV11-3 and J usage is TRBJ2-5, with 8 bases that match TRBD2. J was trimmed by 4 bases and V by 4 bases; bases with no gene match: 8. CDR3 length: 15 amino acids. Germline V gives CDR1 SGHNT, CDR2 YENEEA. Combining the CDR3 with reference TRBV11-3 and TRBJ2-5 gives the whole variable domain EAGVVQSPRYKIIEKKQPVAFWCNPISGHNTLYWYLQNLGQGPELLIRYENEEAVDDSQLPKDRFSAERLKGVDSTLKIQPAELGDSAVYLCASSSGTSEAETQYFGPGTRLLVL.

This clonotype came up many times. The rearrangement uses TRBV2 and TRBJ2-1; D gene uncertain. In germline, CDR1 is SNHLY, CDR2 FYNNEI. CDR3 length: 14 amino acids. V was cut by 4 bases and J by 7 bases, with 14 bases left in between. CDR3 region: CASSGGNALNEQFF. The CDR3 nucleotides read TGTGCCAGCAGTGGGGGAAACGCTTTAAATGAGCAGTTCTTC.

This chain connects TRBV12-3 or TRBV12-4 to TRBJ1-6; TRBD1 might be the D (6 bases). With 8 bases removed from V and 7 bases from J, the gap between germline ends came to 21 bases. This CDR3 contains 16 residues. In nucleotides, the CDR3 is TGTGCCAGCCGCTCGGGCGGGGGCGGTGGGAATTCACCCCTCCACTTT. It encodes CASRSGGGGGNSPLHF.

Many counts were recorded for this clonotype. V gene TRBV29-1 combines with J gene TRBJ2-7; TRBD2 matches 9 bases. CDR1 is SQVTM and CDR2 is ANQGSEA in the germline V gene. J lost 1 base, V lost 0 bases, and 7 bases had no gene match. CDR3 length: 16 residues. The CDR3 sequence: CSVEDRGRDTSYEQYF. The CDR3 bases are TGCAGCGTTGAAGATCGCGGGAGGGACACATCCTACGAGCAGTACTTC.

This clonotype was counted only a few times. CDR3 in amino acids: CASSDPGTGDTGELFF. The CDR3 DNA reads as TGTGCCAGCAGTGACCCCGGGACAGGGGACACCGGGGAGCTGTTTTTT. The genes are TRBV6-4 and TRBJ2-2, with 10 bases matching TRBD1. Germline V gene sequence: CDR1 MRHNA, CDR2 SNTAGT. The ends lost 2 bases at V and 3 bases at J; junction bases unmatched: 3. This CDR3 contains 16 residues.

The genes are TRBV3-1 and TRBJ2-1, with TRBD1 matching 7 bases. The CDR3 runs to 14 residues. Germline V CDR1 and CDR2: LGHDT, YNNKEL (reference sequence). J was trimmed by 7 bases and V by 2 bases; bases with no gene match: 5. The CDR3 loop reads CASSQRDRANEQFF. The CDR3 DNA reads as TGTGCCAGCAGCCAACGCGACAGGGCGAATGAGCAGTTCTTC.

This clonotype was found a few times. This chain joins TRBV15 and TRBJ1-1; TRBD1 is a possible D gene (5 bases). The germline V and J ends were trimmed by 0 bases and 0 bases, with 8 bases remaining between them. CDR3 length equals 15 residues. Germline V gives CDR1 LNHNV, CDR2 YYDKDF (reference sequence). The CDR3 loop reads CATSRETGLNTEAFF. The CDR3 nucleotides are TGTGCCACCAGCAGAGAAACAGGTTTGAACACTGAAGCTTTCTTT.

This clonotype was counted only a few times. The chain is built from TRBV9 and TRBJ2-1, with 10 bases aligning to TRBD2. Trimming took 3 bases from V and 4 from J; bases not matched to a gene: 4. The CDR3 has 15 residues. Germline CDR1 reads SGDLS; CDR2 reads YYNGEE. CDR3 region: CASSAIAGGYNEQFF. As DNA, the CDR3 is TGTGCCAGCAGCGCCATAGCGGGGGGTTACAATGAGCAGTTCTTC.

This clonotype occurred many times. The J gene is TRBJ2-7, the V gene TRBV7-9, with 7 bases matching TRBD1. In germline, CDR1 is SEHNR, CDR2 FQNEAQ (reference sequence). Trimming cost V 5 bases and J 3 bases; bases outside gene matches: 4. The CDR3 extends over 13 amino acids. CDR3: CASSPGGNYEQYF. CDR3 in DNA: TGTGCCAGCAGCCCAGGGGGTAACTACGAGCAGTACTTC. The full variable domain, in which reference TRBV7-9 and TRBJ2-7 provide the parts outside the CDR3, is DTGVSQNPRHKITKRGQNVTFRCDPISEHNRLYWYRQTLGQGPEFLTYFQNEAQLEKSRLLSDRFSAERPKGSFSTLEIQRTEQGDSAMYLCASSPGGNYEQYFGPGTRLTVT.

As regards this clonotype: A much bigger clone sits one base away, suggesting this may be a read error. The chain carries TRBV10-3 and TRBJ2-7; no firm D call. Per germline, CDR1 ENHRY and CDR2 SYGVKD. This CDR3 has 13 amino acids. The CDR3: CAIGEASSYEQYF. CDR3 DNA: TGTGCCATCGGTGAGGCCAGCTCCTACGAGCAGTACTTC.

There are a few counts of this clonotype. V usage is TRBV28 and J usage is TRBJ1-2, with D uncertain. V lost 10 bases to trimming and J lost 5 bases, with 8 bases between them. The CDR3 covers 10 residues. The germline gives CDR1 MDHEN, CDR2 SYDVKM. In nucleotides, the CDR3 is TGTGCCATCGGGCCTTATGGCTACACCTTC. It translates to CAIGPYGYTF.

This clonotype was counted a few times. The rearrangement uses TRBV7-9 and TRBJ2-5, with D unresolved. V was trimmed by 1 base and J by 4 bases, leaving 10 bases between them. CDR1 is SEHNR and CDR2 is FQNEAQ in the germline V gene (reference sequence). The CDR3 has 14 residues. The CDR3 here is CASSLDVGAETQYF. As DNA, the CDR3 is TGTGCCAGCAGCTTAGATGTGGGTGCAGAGACCCAGTACTTC.

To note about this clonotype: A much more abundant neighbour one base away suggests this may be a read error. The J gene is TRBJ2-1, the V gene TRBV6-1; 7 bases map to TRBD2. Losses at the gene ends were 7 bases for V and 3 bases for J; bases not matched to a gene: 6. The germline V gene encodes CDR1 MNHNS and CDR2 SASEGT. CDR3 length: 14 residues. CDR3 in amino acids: CASKRDPVYNEQFF. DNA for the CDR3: TGTGCCAGCAAGCGGGACCCAGTCTACAATGAGCAGTTCTTC.

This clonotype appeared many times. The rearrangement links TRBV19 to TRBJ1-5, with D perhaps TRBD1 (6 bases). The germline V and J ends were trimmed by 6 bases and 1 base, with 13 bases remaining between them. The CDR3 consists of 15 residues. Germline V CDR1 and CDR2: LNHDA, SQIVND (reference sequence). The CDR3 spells CASSWLGASNQPQHF. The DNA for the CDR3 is TGTGCCAGTAGCTGGTTGGGGGCGAGCAATCAGCCCCAGCATTTT.

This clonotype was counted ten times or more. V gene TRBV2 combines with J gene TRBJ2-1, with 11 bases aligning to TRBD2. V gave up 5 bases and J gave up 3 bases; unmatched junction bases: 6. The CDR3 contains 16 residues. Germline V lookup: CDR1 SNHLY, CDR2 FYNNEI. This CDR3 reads CASSRTSGLFYNEQFF. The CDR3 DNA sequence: TGTGCCAGCAGTCGGACTAGCGGGCTCTTCTACAATGAGCAGTTCTTC.

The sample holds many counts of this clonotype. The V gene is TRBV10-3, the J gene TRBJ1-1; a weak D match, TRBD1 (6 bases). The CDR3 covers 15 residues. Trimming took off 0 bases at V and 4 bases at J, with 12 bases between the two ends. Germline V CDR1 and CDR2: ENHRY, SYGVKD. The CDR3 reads CAISESAQGRTEAFF. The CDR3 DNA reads TGTGCCATCAGTGAGTCTGCGCAGGGGCGCACTGAAGCTTTCTTT.